The 25 T cell receptor beta chains reported below all come from one sample, sequenced in a study of T cell responses to AZD1222 COVID-19 vaccine (dated by TCRdb to the early 2020s). Libraries were made using the immunoSEQ multiplex PCR assay. TCRdb stores this immuneACCESS table with in-frame sequences only. Part of the clones is absent; in the studies checked, under half of the shortfall reflects unresolved V genes, and no reason is known for the rest. The sample table lists 90,000 to 130,000 clones, roughly 89% of them with a count of one. The ten most abundant clones make up 2% to 3% of the sample. The intended sense of this specimen's time point label: about 28 days (+/-7) after the second vaccine dose. The sample consisted of peripheral blood, taken 28 days after the second AZD1222 dose. The receptors shown here come from an adult who received the AZD1222 COVID-19 vaccine.

J is TRBJ1-1 and V is TRBV29-1; no definite D call. Germline assignment: CDR1 SQVTM and CDR2 ANQGSEA. Trimming took off 6 bases at V and 11 bases at J, with 10 bases between the two ends. The CDR3 covers 9 residues. CDR3 bases: TGCAGCGTGGACCCGGGGGCTTTCTTT. It codes for CSVDPGAFF. Looking up the rest from reference TRBV29-1 and TRBJ1-1 gives the full variable domain: SAVISQKPSRDICQRGTSLTIQCQVDSQVTMMFWYRQQPGQSLTLIATANQGSEATYESGFVIDKFPISRPNLTFSTLTVSNMSPEDSSIYLCSVDPGAFFGQGTRLTVV.

Here the CDR3 reads CASSLGTGVDEQFF. CDR3 sequence (DNA): TGTGCCAGCAGCTTAGGTACAGGGGTCGATGAGCAGTTCTTC. V and J are TRBV7-9 and TRBJ2-1; 7 bases line up with TRBD1. Trimming cost V 1 base and J 8 bases; bases outside gene matches: 5. Germline CDR1 SEHNR, CDR2 FQNEAQ (reference sequence). This CDR3 region has 14 residues.

The genes are TRBV4-1 and TRBJ1-5, with TRBD1 identical over 9 bases. Germline CDR1 and CDR2: MGHRA and YSYEKL. The CDR3 runs 18 residues. J lost 4 bases, V lost 4 bases, and 14 bases had no gene match. The CDR3: CASSPHPTGGRSNQPQHF. CDR3 coding DNA: TGCGCCAGCAGCCCCCACCCCACAGGGGGCCGATCTAATCAGCCCCAGCATTTT.

The chain couples TRBV7-9 to TRBJ1-2, with D perhaps TRBD1 (5 bases). The CDR3 spans 14 residues. Germline V gene sequence: CDR1 SEHNR, CDR2 FQNEAQ (reference sequence). V dropped 1 base and J dropped 4 bases, with 10 bases sitting between them. The CDR3 region has the DNA TGTGCCAGCAGCTTAGGGCGGACAATCTATGGCTACACCTTC. Translation gives CASSLGRTIYGYTF.

The V call is TRBV3-1 (or the pseudogene TRBV3-2), the J call TRBJ2-1; TRBD1 is a possible D gene (5 bases). The length of the CDR3 is 14 residues. V lost 0 bases to trimming and J lost 8 bases, with 11 bases between them. Germline values: CDR1 LGHDT, CDR2 YNNKEL (reference sequence). As DNA, the CDR3 is TGTGCCAGCAGCCAAGAGGCAGGGTCGGATGAGCAGTTCTTC. Amino acids: CASSQEAGSDEQFF.

The rearrangement uses TRBV3-1 (or the pseudogene TRBV3-2) and TRBJ1-1, with a possible D match to TRBD1 (6 bases). Per germline, CDR1 LGHDT and CDR2 YNNKEL (reference sequence). V lost 7 bases, J lost 6 bases, and 18 bases lay in between. The CDR3 sequence is 14 residues long. For the CDR3, the DNA is TGTGCCAGCACCAACCGGGGGGGGCAAGCTGAAGCTTTCTTT. This sequence encodes CASTNRGGQAEAFF.

The V and J genes are TRBV10-3 and TRBJ2-3, with 9 bases that match TRBD2. Per germline, CDR1 ENHRY and CDR2 SYGVKD. The CDR3 is 14 amino acids. The V segment lost 8 bases and the J segment 6 bases; nucleotides outside the gene matches: 9. The CDR3: CAIRPGLASDTQYF. CDR3 DNA sequence: TGTGCCATCCGACCTGGACTAGCGTCCGATACGCAGTATTTT.

The J gene is TRBJ2-3, the V gene TRBV25-1; D possibly corresponds to TRBD2 (7 bases). The CDR3 has 16 residues. Germline V gene lookup returns CDR1 MGHDK and CDR2 SYGVNS. The V end was cut by 1 base, the J end by 3 bases, with 14 bases between. The CDR3 DNA follows: TGTGCCAGCAGTGAATGGGGGGGGACATTAACAGATACGCAGTATTTT. Amino acids: CASSEWGGTLTDTQYF.

V and J are TRBV6-2 or TRBV6-3 and TRBJ1-4, with 7 bases matching TRBD1. The CDR3 has 15 amino acids. CDR1 and CDR2 (germline): MNHEY, SVGEGT. The V and J ends lost 2 bases and 3 bases, in that order; junction bases with no gene match: 3. This CDR3 reads CASSYLGQANEKLFF. The CDR3 region has the DNA TGTGCCAGCAGTTACCTCGGACAGGCTAATGAAAAACTGTTTTTT.

The rearrangement uses TRBV27 and TRBJ2-7; D is uncertain. This CDR3 comprises 12 residues. Germline CDR1 MNHEY, CDR2 SMNVEV (reference sequence). Trimming cost V 4 bases and J 2 bases, with 6 bases left between them. CDR3 protein: CASSSGAYEQYF. In nucleotides, the CDR3 is TGTGCCAGCAGTTCTGGGGCCTACGAGCAGTACTTC.

The V call is TRBV5-1, the J call TRBJ1-4; 10 positions match TRBD1. Germline V CDR1 and CDR2: SGHRS, YFSETQ. This CDR3 spans 16 amino acids. The ends lost 3 bases at V and 7 bases at J; junction bases unmatched: 9. CDR3 sequence: CASSSSPGQGSEKLFF. CDR3 nucleotide sequence: TGCGCCAGCAGCTCGTCGCCGGGACAGGGGAGTGAAAAACTGTTTTTT.

This clone was seen a single time. The chain combines TRBV2 with TRBJ2-3; no definite D call. CDR3 length equals 15 residues. V gave up 3 bases and J gave up 0 bases, with 10 bases separating them. Germline V gene lookup returns CDR1 SNHLY and CDR2 FYNNEI. CDR3 sequence reads: CASSEDDASTDTQYF. The CDR3 nucleotides read TGTGCCAGCAGTGAGGACGACGCTAGCACAGATACGCAGTATTTT.

The chain links TRBV7-2 to TRBJ2-7; D possibly corresponds to TRBD1 (5 bases). V was cut by 4 bases and J by 3 bases, with 10 bases left in between. This CDR3 has 13 residues. Germline CDR1 and CDR2: SGHTA and FQGNSA. CDR3 in amino acids: CASSSYRNYEQYF. CDR3 bases: TGTGCCAGCAGCTCGTACAGGAACTACGAGCAGTACTTC.

The chain employs TRBV5-1 and TRBJ2-4; tentatively, D is TRBD2 (6 bases). The CDR3 covers 15 residues. Germline CDR1 reads SGHRS; CDR2 reads YFSETQ. Trimming shortened V by 4 bases and J by 6 bases, and 17 bases separated the two germline ends. The CDR3 DNA is TGCGCCAGCAGCGCAAATCCGGGGGTAGGAAACATTCAGTACTTC. Translating it yields CASSANPGVGNIQYF.

CDR3 sequence (DNA): TGCGCCAGCACCCCAGGGTCCAATCAGCCCCAGCATTTT. Residues: CASTPGSNQPQHF. The chain recombines TRBV10-2 with TRBJ1-5, with D possibly being TRBD1 (5 bases). The ends were cut back, 7 bases at V and 3 bases at J, with 10 bases in the middle. This CDR3 has 13 residues. The V gene's germline CDR1 is WSHSY and CDR2 SAAADI.

This clone was counted a single time. CDR3 nucleotides: TGTGCCAGCAGAACACAGGGGGCGGTCTATGGCTACACCTTC. This encodes CASRTQGAVYGYTF. The J gene is TRBJ1-2, the V gene TRBV6-5; TRBD1 aligns across 9 bases. Trimming at V came to 6 bases and at J to 4 bases, leaving 6 bases not matched to a gene. This CDR3 region has 14 residues. Germline CDR1 is MNHEY and CDR2 is SVGAGI.

This chain links TRBV11-1 with TRBJ1-3, with no clear D. Trimming removed 5 bases from V and 0 bases from J, with 11 bases in between. Germline V gene data show CDR1 as SGHAT and CDR2 as FQDESV (reference sequence). The CDR3 runs to 15 residues. Here the CDR3 reads CASSLSAYSGNTIYF. In DNA, the CDR3 is TGTGCCAGCAGCCTTAGCGCTTACTCTGGAAACACCATATATTTT.

This chain joins TRBV19 and TRBJ2-3, with 15 bases fitting TRBD2. Germline assignment: CDR1 LNHDA and CDR2 SQIVND (reference sequence). V dropped 1 base and J dropped 8; count of bases not matched to a gene: 10. This CDR3 is 18 amino acids long. DNA for the CDR3: TGTGCCAGTAGTATAGGGGGACTAGCGGGGGGCCCCTTGGGTACGCAGTATTTT. It encodes CASSIGGLAGGPLGTQYF.

This rearrangement joins TRBV6-2 or TRBV6-3 to TRBJ1-1; the D gene is possibly TRBD1 (5 bases). The CDR3 covers 14 residues. V gave up 2 bases and J gave up 1 base, with 8 bases separating them. Germline CDR1 and CDR2: MNHEY and SVGEGT. The CDR3 reads CASSYLDRNTEAFF. CDR3 nucleotide sequence: TGTGCCAGCAGTTACCTCGACAGGAACACTGAAGCTTTCTTT.

The rearrangement joins TRBV7-2 to TRBJ2-7, with no clear D. The CDR3 covers 14 residues. Germline CDR1 and CDR2: SGHTA and FQGNSA. The ends were cut back, 5 bases at V and 4 bases at J, with 15 bases in the middle. The CDR3 reads CASSPDGVGYEQYF. The CDR3 region has the DNA TGTGCCAGCAGCCCCGACGGTGTAGGTTACGAGCAGTACTTC. Filled out from reference TRBV7-2 and TRBJ2-7, the complete variable domain reads GAGVSQSPSNKVTEKGKDVELRCDPISGHTALYWYRQSLGQGLEFLIYFQGNSAPDKSGLPSDRFSAERTGGSVSTLTIQRTQQEDSAVYLCASSPDGVGYEQYFGPGTRLTVT.

This clone showed up just once. This chain uses TRBV18 with TRBJ1-1; TRBD1 matches 10 bases. After removal of 3 bases from V and 7 bases from J, the junction contained 2 bases not matched to a gene. The CDR3 covers 13 residues. Germline V gene sequence: CDR1 KGHSH, CDR2 LQKENI. CDR3 bases: TGTGCCAGCTCACCGACAGGGGGCATTGAAGCTTTCTTT. This codes for CASSPTGGIEAFF. Full variable domain (outside the CDR3, taken from reference TRBV18 and TRBJ1-1): NAGVMQNPRHLVRRRGQEARLRCSPMKGHSHVYWYRQLPEEGLKFMVYLQKENIIDESGMPKERFSAEFPKEGPSILRIQQVVRGDSAAYFCASSPTGGIEAFFGQGTRLTVV.

The V call is TRBV2, the J call TRBJ2-1, with 10 bases matching TRBD2. The CDR3 spans 15 residues. From germline, CDR1 is SNHLY and CDR2 FYNNEI. Trimming at V came to 5 bases and at J to 3 bases, leaving 4 bases not matched to a gene. DNA of the CDR3: TGTGCCAGCAGTCTTAGCGGGGGGAACTACAATGAGCAGTTCTTC. Residues: CASSLSGGNYNEQFF.

The chain carries TRBV10-1 and TRBJ2-1, with D unclear. V lost 2 bases and J lost 6, with 14 bases in between. The CDR3 is 15 residues long. CDR1 WNHNN and CDR2 SYGVQD come from the germline V gene (reference sequence). Here the CDR3 DNA reads TGCGCCAGCAGTGAGGTGGTCAGCTTGTCCAATGAGCAGTTCTTC. Its translation: CASSEVVSLSNEQFF.

This clone was seen just once. The genes are TRBV6-2 or TRBV6-3 and TRBJ1-6; D uncertain. With 1 base removed from V and 9 bases from J, the gap between germline ends came to 13 bases. The CDR3 extends over 15 amino acids. Germline V lookup: CDR1 MNHEY, CDR2 SVGEGT. CDR3 sequence: CASSYWRVGGSPLHF. CDR3 bases: TGTGCCAGCAGTTACTGGAGAGTGGGCGGTTCACCCCTCCACTTT.

This chain joins TRBV12-3 or TRBV12-4 and TRBJ2-7; D gene ambiguous. The V and J ends lost 8 bases and 3 bases respectively, with 5 bases between them. The CDR3 has 10 amino acids. The chain's CDR3 is CASEFYEQYF. CDR3 nucleotide sequence: TGTGCCAGCGAATTCTACGAGCAGTACTTC.